The 18 T cell receptor beta chains presented below share a single source sample, sequenced in a study of Ad26.COV2.S vaccination and SARS-CoV-2 variants. Repertoires were generated with immunoSEQ multiplex PCR, while TCRdb's copy carries only in-frame clones and drops some. The table shows about 280,000 clones, with around 87% occurring only once. Treatment given: some 20 received Ad26.COV2.S at low or high dose, single or two shots; about 5 received placebo; per-sample allocation not given. Sampling was performed 63 days after the first vaccine or placebo injection. The specimen was peripheral blood, collected in a trial of Ad26.COV2.S vaccine versus placebo. Every receptor here comes from a person aged 18-65 years who received the Ad26.COV2.S COVID-19 vaccine or a placebo.

This chain connects TRBV9 to TRBJ2-5; 8 bases match TRBD2. Germline CDR1 reads SGDLS; CDR2 reads YYNGEE. The CDR3 extends over 15 amino acids. V shed 4 bases, J shed 2 bases, and the junction held 7 bases outside the gene matches. The CDR3 bases are TGTGCCAGCAGCCCCCGGGGGGGGCGACAAGAGACCCAGTACTTC. Protein sequence: CASSPRGGRQETQYF. Together with reference TRBV9 and TRBJ2-5, the CDR3 gives the full variable domain: DSGVTQTPKHLITATGQRVTLRCSPRSGDLSVYWYQQSLDQGLQFLIQYYNGEERAKGNILERFSAQQFPDLHSELNLSSLELGDSALYFCASSPRGGRQETQYFGPGTRLLVL.

The chain is built from TRBV2 and TRBJ2-1; tentatively, D is TRBD2 (6 bases). Germline values: CDR1 SNHLY, CDR2 FYNNEI. The CDR3 contains 12 residues. Trimming pared 6 bases from V and 6 bases from J, leaving 9 bases between. For the CDR3, the DNA is TGTGCCAGCAGGGGACTTATCAATGAGCAGTTCTTC. Translating it yields CASRGLINEQFF.

The gene calls are TRBV27 and TRBJ2-5, with 7 positions matching TRBD2. This CDR3 is built from 15 residues. After removal of 5 bases from V and 2 bases from J, the junction contained 8 bases not matched to a gene. The germline CDR1 and CDR2 sequences are MNHEY and SMNVEV (reference sequence). The CDR3 loop reads CASSPPRGEQETQYF. The DNA for the CDR3 is TGTGCCAGCAGTCCCCCCCGGGGGGAACAAGAGACCCAGTACTTC.

The chain couples TRBV6-5 to TRBJ2-7; 7 nucleotides agree with TRBD1. V shed 2 bases, J shed 0 bases, and the junction held 7 bases outside the gene matches. CDR1 is MNHEY, CDR2 SVGAGI, per germline. CDR3 length: 16 amino acids. CDR3 DNA sequence: TGTGCCAGCAGTTACACGGACAGGAAGACCTCCTACGAGCAGTACTTC. Translated: CASSYTDRKTSYEQYF.

The chain uses TRBV5-6 and TRBJ2-2, with unresolved D. Germline assignment: CDR1 SGHDT and CDR2 YYEEEE. Trimming took off 4 bases at V and 4 bases at J, with 11 bases between the two ends. The CDR3 has 14 amino acids. CDR3 DNA sequence: TGTGCCAGCAGCCACCTCCAGATCACCGGGGAGCTGTTTTTT. This sequence encodes CASSHLQITGELFF.

The chain's CDR3 is CASSATGSSYEQYF. CDR3 nucleotide sequence: TGTGCCAGTAGCGCGACTGGGTCGTCCTACGAGCAGTACTTC. The gene calls are TRBV19 and TRBJ2-7; no clear D gene. The V end lost 6 bases, the J end lost 1 base, and 13 bases lay between the germline ends. The CDR3 contains 14 residues. Germline CDR1 reads LNHDA; CDR2 reads SQIVND (reference sequence).

This clone was observed a single time. The chain carries TRBV4-3 and TRBJ2-5; no definite D call. Per germline, CDR1 LGHNA and CDR2 YSLEER. V lost 0 bases to trimming and J lost 5 bases, with 10 bases between them. The CDR3 loop spans 14 amino acids. This CDR3 reads CASSQDGGRETQYF. The DNA of the CDR3 is TGCGCCAGCAGCCAAGATGGTGGGCGGGAGACCCAGTACTTC.

V gene TRBV6-5 combines with J gene TRBJ1-2; TRBD1 agrees at 7 bases. Trimming at V came to 7 bases and at J to 8 bases, leaving 13 bases not matched to a gene. The CDR3 spans 14 residues. Germline-derived CDR1 and CDR2 are MNHEY and SVGAGI. The CDR3: CASNDRALPRGYTF. Here the CDR3 DNA reads TGTGCCAGCAACGACAGGGCCCTCCCCCGGGGCTACACCTTC.

The DNA for the CDR3 is TGCGCCAGCAGCTTGGACAGGAGCTCCTACGAGCAGTACTTC. This gives the protein CASSLDRSSYEQYF. The rearrangement joins TRBV5-1 to TRBJ2-7; maybe TRBD1 (5 bases). With 0 bases removed from V and 0 bases from J, the gap between germline ends came to 7 bases. Germline loops: CDR1 SGHRS, CDR2 YFSETQ. The CDR3 has 14 amino acids.

This sequence joins TRBV6-1 and TRBJ1-6, with D uncertain. Trimming cost V 2 bases and J 0 bases, with 8 bases left between them. CDR1 is MNHNS, CDR2 SASEGT, per germline. This CDR3 is built from 16 residues. CDR3 in DNA: TGTGCCAGCAGTGAATTGGGGAGCTCCTATAATTCACCCCTCCACTTT. Its protein is CASSELGSSYNSPLHF.

The chain couples TRBV7-2 to TRBJ2-2; D is undetermined. V dropped 4 bases and J dropped 3 bases, with 6 bases sitting between them. The CDR3 loop spans 13 amino acids. Germline values: CDR1 SGHTA, CDR2 FQGNSA. The CDR3 loop reads CASSSQHTGELFF. CDR3 sequence (DNA): TGTGCCAGCAGCTCACAACACACCGGGGAGCTGTTTTTT.

This clone was seen a handful of times. The V and J genes are TRBV5-1 and TRBJ2-7; the match to TRBD1 covers 7 bases. The CDR3 loop spans 15 amino acids. The V segment lost 5 bases and the J segment 0 bases; nucleotides outside the gene matches: 8. Germline-derived CDR1 and CDR2 are SGHRS and YFSETQ. The CDR3 spells CASRLRDSVSYEQYF. The DNA for the CDR3 is TGCGCCAGCAGGCTCCGGGACAGCGTCTCCTACGAGCAGTACTTC.

This chain uses TRBV2 with TRBJ1-4; tentative D call: TRBD1 (6 bases). CDR1 is SNHLY and CDR2 is FYNNEI in the germline V gene. The CDR3 consists of 13 residues. Trimming left V 6 bases short and J 8 bases short, with 13 bases between. The CDR3 DNA reads as TGTGCCAGCAGGGGGGGGCTGTTAGAAAAACTGTTTTTT. Its protein product is CASRGGLLEKLFF.

The chain recombines TRBV12-3 or TRBV12-4 with TRBJ2-1; D is possibly TRBD2 (6 bases). The CDR3 runs 13 residues. Between the trimmed V and J ends, which lost 7 bases and 13 bases, there was a span of 20 bases. As DNA, the CDR3 is TGTGCCAGCACCTGGGGGGACGCCGGAGCCCAGTTCTTC. It encodes CASTWGDAGAQFF.

The chain links TRBV27 to TRBJ1-3; TRBD1 is a possible D gene (6 bases). Trimming removed 5 bases at V and 2 bases at J, with 19 bases between. This CDR3 has 17 residues. The germline V gene encodes CDR1 MNHEY and CDR2 SMNVEV (reference sequence). CDR3 nucleotide sequence: TGTGCCAGCAGTCAATCAGGGGCGATAAATGCTGGAAACACCATATATTTT. It yields the protein CASSQSGAINAGNTIYF.

The chain recombines TRBV15 with TRBJ2-7; possible D gene TRBD1, 5 bases. Trimming removed 0 bases from V and 1 base from J, with 10 bases in between. This CDR3 is built from 15 residues. Looked up from germline, CDR1 is LNHNV and CDR2 is YYDKDF (reference sequence). This CDR3 is CATSREQVASYEQYF. CDR3 DNA: TGTGCCACCAGCAGAGAACAGGTCGCGTCCTACGAGCAGTACTTC.

The chain has TRBV4-1 and TRBJ2-7, with TRBD2 identical over 7 bases. The CDR3 has 15 residues. Per the germline V gene, CDR1 is MGHRA and CDR2 is YSYEKL. V lost 3 bases and J lost 4; bases outside the gene matches: 9. The CDR3 nucleotides are TGCGCCAGCAGCCAGTGGGCTAGCGGAGGGTACGAGCAGTACTTC. This codes for CASSQWASGGYEQYF.

CDR3: CASSYGGTGELFF. CDR3 sequence (DNA): TGTGCCAGCAGTTACGGCGGTACCGGGGAGCTGTTTTTT. The chain uses TRBV6-5 and TRBJ2-2; D not resolved. Germline V gene lookup returns CDR1 MNHEY and CDR2 SVGAGI. The V and J ends lost 2 bases and 5 bases respectively, with 6 bases between them. The CDR3 covers 13 residues.